Shown below are 5 T cell receptor beta chains from a single sample sequenced in a study of spatial heterogeneity in lung cancer. Time point in this sample: blood taken at disease recurrence. Sequencing covered unsorted whole RNA taken from tumor, nontumor lung or frozen PBMC. In TCRdb, the 5' RACE reads were re-called with MiXCR into one record per CDR3 protein. The sample includes roughly 9,700 distinct CDR3 sequences, around 4.2% of them seen just once. The specimen comprised PBMCs, sampled at recurrence. The receptors shown here come from a female donor with early-stage non-small cell lung cancer.

This clonotype has only a few counts. Within a library made for alpha chains, this beta chain is off target, and its count is uninformative. The chain couples TRBV10-3 to TRBJ2-3, with 11 bases lining up with TRBD2. The germline CDR1 and CDR2 sequences are ENHRY and SYGVKD. Trimming cost V 6 bases and J 5 bases; bases outside gene matches: 7. There are 15 residues in the CDR3. This CDR3 reads CAISLSGGAIDTQYF. In DNA, the CDR3 is TGTGCCATCAGCCTTAGCGGGGGGGCAATAGATACGCAGTATTTT.

The table lists this clonotype with many counts. This beta chain came through as a stray read in a library set up for alpha chains, and its size says little. The chain carries TRBV4-1 and TRBJ1-2, with 11 nucleotides matching TRBD1. This CDR3 is 13 amino acids long. V shed 8 bases and J 5 bases; nucleotides not matched to a gene: 4. Germline values: CDR1 MGHRA, CDR2 YSYEKL. For the CDR3, the DNA is TGCGCCAGCTCCGGACAGGGGGCGTATGGCTACACCTTC. Protein product: CASSGQGAYGYTF.

By share, this clonotype ranks as medium-sized. This beta chain is a stray read from a library made for alpha chains; its abundance is not meaningful. The V gene is TRBV28, the J gene TRBJ2-7; 11 nucleotides align to TRBD1. The trim removed 3 bases at V and 1 base at J, leaving 11 bases unmatched. The germline gives CDR1 MDHEN, CDR2 SYDVKM. This CDR3 spans 18 amino acids. CDR3 protein: CASSLWVRRDRGSYEQYF. CDR3 bases: TGTGCCAGCAGTTTGTGGGTGAGAAGGGACAGGGGGTCCTACGAGCAGTACTTC.

This clonotype appeared many times. As an off-target read in a library built for alpha chains, this beta chain has a frequency of little significance. The rearrangement links TRBV6-1 to TRBJ2-5; either TRBD1 or TRBD2 may supply D (5 bases each). CDR1 and CDR2 (germline): MNHNS, SASEGT. This CDR3 contains 15 residues. V was clipped by 6 bases and J by 1 base, with 15 bases between them. DNA of the CDR3: TGTGCCAGCAGGAGCAGAGGGGACCTCCAAGAGACCCAGTACTTC. Its protein is CASRSRGDLQETQYF.

This clonotype was counted many times. For a library built for alpha chains, this beta chain is a stray read; little rests on its size. The chain is built from TRBV3-1 and TRBJ1-4; 10 bases map to TRBD1. The CDR3 has 15 residues. CDR1 and CDR2 (germline): LGHDT, YNNKEL (reference sequence). The V gene end was trimmed by 4 bases and the J gene end by 7 bases; junction bases not matched to a gene: 6. This CDR3 is CASSLDRGHSEKLFF. As DNA, the CDR3 is TGTGCCAGCAGCCTCGACAGGGGGCATAGTGAAAAACTGTTTTTT.